This T cell receptor (beta chain) stems from a study of cytomegalovirus exposure and HLA in healthy donors. Study observations and caveats: Reportedly, fewer N-insertions than the approximately 690-donor mean appeared in an Asian-associated ancestry cluster in a later analysis. Per a later analysis, HLA-associated TCR beta chains showed more clonal expansion than other, equally common TCR beta chains.

Primers included in the PCR were 60 Vbeta and 13 Jbeta primers. Profiling relied on immunoSEQ multiplex PCR, and the TCRdb table lists in-frame clones only, not all of them. The sample comprises roughly 130,000 clones, around 83% of which are singletons, and roughly 1.2% rests with the top ten. Germline CDR1 reads SGHTA; CDR2 reads FQGTGA. This CDR3 comprises 18 residues. Losses at the gene ends were 1 base for V and 0 bases for J; bases not matched to a gene: 9. A few counts support this clone. The antigen remains unidentified. The rearrangement uses TRBV7-3 and TRBJ1-2; TRBD1 matches at 9 bases. The sample was PBMCs. The TCR was taken from a girl aged 2 to 10 in good health and CMV-seronegative. CDR3 amino acids: CASSLIGGGQGPNYGYTF. Written as DNA, the CDR3 is TGTGCCAGCAGCTTAATTGGGGGGGGACAGGGTCCTAACTATGGCTACACCTTC.